The clone carrying this T cell receptor beta chain was seen once. Its antigen remains unknown. The entry originates in a study of a mutant IDH1 vaccine in newly diagnosed glioma. About the research overall: Averaging roughly 40 years of age, treated patients were around 62% male and approximately 40% female. Previous care, which was radiotherapy, temozolomide, or both, most often involved both.

The data were produced by immunoSEQ multiplex PCR, yet TCRdb's version contains in-frame clones alone and is incomplete. Of 50,000 to 55,000 clones detected, around four fifths appear once; the ten largest clones hold about 5.2%. Trimming cost V 3 bases and J 3 bases; bases outside gene matches: 1. Germline CDR1 SGHRS, CDR2 YFSETQ. This CDR3 has 14 residues. Points from the study as a whole: There seemed to be no relation between pseudoprogression and changes in top peripheral T cell clonotypes.

Documented time point: week 5, during vaccination. Alongside topical imiquimod, each dose of vaccine comprised 300 ug of mutant IDH1 20-mer peptide. The sequencing here drew on PBMCs, taken from a glioma patient whose treatment included an IDH1 peptide vaccine. This TCR came from a man between 50 and 59 years old with glioma. The chain joins TRBV5-1 to TRBJ2-3, with 10 bases aligning to TRBD1. The CDR3 coding sequence is TGCGCCAGCAGCTGGGGACAGGGGACAGATACGCAGTATTTT. This gives the protein CASSWGQGTDTQYF.